Following are 3 T cell receptor beta chains from one sample sequenced in a study of T cells in Graves' hyperthyroidism and ophthalmopathy. Template material for amplifying TCR beta CDR3 regions consisted of RNA transcripts. HTBI primers were employed in a first-round RT-PCR of the TCR CDR3. In TCRdb, the multiplex PCR reads were re-called with MiXCR into one record per CDR3 protein. The repertoire holds roughly 600,000 distinct CDR3 sequences, with around 15% as singletons. The source material was blood. The receptors here all came from a woman in her forties or fifties with Graves' ophthalmopathy.

This rearrangement joins TRBV19 to TRBJ1-2, with D unresolved. This CDR3 region has 12 residues. Trimming removed 6 bases at V and 2 bases at J, with 7 bases between. The V gene's germline CDR1 is LNHDA and CDR2 SQIVND (reference sequence). The CDR3 nucleotides read TGTGCCAGTAGCCAAGACAACTATGGCTACACCTTC. This sequence encodes CASSQDNYGYTF. The full variable domain, with the rest looked up from reference TRBV19 and TRBJ1-2, is DGGITQSPKYLFRKEGQNVTLSCEQNLNHDAMYWYRQDPGQGLRLIYYSQIVNDFQKGDIAEGYSVSREKKESFPLTVTSAQKNPTAFYLCASSQDNYGYTFGSGTRLTVV.

This clonotype was seen repeatedly, ten times or more. The chain joins TRBV24-1 to TRBJ2-1, with D tentatively TRBD2 (6 bases). The CDR3 runs 16 residues. Trimming left V 3 bases short and J 3 bases short, with 14 bases between. From germline, CDR1 is KGHDR and CDR2 SFDVKD. The CDR3 coding sequence is TGTGCCACCAGTGATCCACGGGAGTCTCTCTACAATGAGCAGTTCTTC. Translating gives CATSDPRESLYNEQFF.

Regarding this clonotype: Since a much larger clone is just one base distant, this may be a read error. V is TRBV29-1 and J is TRBJ2-1, with 14 bases matching TRBD2. The CDR3 sequence is 13 residues long. Looked up from germline, CDR1 is SQVTM and CDR2 is ANQGSEA. This chain's CDR3 is CGGPGLAGDEQFF. Written as DNA, the CDR3 is TGCGGCGGACCGGGACTAGCGGGAGATGAGCAGTTCTTC.